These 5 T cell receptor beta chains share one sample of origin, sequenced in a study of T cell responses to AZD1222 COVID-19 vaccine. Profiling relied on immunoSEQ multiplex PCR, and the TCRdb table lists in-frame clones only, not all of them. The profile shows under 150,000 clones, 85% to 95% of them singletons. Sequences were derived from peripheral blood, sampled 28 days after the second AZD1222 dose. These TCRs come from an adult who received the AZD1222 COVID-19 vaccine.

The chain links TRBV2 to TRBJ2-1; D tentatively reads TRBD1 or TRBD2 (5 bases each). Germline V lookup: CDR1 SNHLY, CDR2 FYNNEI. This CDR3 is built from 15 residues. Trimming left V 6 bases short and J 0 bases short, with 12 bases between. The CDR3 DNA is TGTGCCAGCAGCCTTTCAGGGAGCTCCTACAATGAGCAGTTCTTC. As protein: CASSLSGSSYNEQFF.

The CDR3, as DNA: TGTGCCAGCAGCCAAGATACAGGGGGCAAAGAGCCCCAGCATTTT. Amino acids: CASSQDTGGKEPQHF. The rearrangement joins TRBV3-1 (or the pseudogene TRBV3-2) to TRBJ1-5, with 9 bases matching TRBD1. This CDR3 spans 15 amino acids. V dropped 0 bases and J dropped 8; count of bases not matched to a gene: 5. Germline values: CDR1 LGHDT, CDR2 YNNKEL (reference sequence).

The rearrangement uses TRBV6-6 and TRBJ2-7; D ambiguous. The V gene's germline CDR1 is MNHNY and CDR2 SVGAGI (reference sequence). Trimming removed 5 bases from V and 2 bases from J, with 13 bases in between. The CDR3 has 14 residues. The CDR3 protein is CASSPNSIPYEQYV. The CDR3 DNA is TGTGCCAGCAGTCCCAATAGCATTCCCTACGAGCAGTACGTC.

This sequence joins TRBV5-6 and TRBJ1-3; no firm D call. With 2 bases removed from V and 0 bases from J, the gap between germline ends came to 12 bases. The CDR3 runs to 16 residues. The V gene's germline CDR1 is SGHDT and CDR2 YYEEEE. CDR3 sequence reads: CASSFPGLTSGNTIYF. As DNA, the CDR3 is TGTGCCAGCAGCTTCCCAGGCTTAACCTCTGGAAACACCATATATTTT.

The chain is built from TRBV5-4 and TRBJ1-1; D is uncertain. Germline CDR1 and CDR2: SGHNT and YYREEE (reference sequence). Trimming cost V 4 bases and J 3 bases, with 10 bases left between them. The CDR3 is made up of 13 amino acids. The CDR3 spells CASSPRGYTEAFF. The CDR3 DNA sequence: TGTGCCAGCAGCCCCCGAGGCTACACTGAAGCTTTCTTT.